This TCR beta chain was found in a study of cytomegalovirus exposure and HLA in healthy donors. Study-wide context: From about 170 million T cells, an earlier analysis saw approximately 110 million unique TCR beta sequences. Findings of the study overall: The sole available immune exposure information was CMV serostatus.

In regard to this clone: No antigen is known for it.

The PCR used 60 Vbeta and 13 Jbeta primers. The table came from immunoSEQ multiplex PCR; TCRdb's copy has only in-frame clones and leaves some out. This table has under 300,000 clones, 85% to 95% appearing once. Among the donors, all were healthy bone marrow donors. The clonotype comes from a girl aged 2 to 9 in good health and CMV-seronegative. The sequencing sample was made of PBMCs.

This CDR3 reads CASSSSTGGEEQFF. The CDR3 nucleotides read TGTGCCAGCAGTTCCTCGACAGGGGGCGAAGAGCAGTTCTTC. The rearrangement joins TRBV27 to TRBJ2-1; 10 bases fit TRBD1. The CDR3 has 14 amino acids. After removal of 4 bases from V and 10 bases from J, the junction contained 7 bases not matched to a gene. Germline CDR1 and CDR2: MNHEY and SMNVEV (reference sequence).